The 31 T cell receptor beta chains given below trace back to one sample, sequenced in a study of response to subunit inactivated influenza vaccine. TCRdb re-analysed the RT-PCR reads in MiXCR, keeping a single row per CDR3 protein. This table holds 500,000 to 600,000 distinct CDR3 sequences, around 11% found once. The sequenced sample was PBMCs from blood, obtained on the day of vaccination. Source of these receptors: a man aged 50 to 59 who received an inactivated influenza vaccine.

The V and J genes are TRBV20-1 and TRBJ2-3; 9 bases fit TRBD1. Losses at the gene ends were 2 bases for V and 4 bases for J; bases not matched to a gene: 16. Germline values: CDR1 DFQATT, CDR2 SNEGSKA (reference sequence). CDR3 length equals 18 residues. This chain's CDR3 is CSARLRTGTGRRADTQYF. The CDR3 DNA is TGCAGTGCTAGACTTAGAACGGGGACAGGGAGGAGGGCAGATACGCAGTATTTT.

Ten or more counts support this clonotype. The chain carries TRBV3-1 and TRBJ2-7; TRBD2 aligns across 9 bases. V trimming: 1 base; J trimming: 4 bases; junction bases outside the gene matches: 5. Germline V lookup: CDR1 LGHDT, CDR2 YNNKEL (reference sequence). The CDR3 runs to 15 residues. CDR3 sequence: CASSQASGNPYEQYF. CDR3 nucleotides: TGTGCCAGCAGCCAAGCTAGCGGGAACCCTTACGAGCAGTACTTC.

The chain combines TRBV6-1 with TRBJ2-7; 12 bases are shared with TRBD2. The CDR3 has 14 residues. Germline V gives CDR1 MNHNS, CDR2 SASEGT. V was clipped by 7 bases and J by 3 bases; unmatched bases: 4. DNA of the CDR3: TGTGCCAGCATCCCGACTAGCGGGAGCTACGAGCAGTACTTC. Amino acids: CASIPTSGSYEQYF.

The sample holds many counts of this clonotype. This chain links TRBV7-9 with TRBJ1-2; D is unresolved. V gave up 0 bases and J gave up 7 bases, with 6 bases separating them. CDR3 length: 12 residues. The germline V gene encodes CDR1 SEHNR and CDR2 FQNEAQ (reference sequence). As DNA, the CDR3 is TGTGCCAGCAGCTTAGCCGAGGGTGGCTACACCTTC. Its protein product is CASSLAEGGYTF.

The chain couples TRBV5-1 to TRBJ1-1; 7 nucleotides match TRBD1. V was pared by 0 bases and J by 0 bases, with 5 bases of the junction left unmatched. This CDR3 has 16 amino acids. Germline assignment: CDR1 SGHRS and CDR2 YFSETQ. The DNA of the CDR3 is TGCGCCAGCAGCTTGGGAAGACAGGGCTTGAACACTGAAGCTTTCTTT. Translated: CASSLGRQGLNTEAFF.

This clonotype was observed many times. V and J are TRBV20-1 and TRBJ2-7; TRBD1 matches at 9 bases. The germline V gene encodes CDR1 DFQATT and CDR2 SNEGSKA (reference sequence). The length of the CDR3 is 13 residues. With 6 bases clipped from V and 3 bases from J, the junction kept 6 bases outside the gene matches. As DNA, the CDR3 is TGCAGTGCCCCCGGGACAGGGAGCTACGAGCAGTACTTC. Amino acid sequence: CSAPGTGSYEQYF.

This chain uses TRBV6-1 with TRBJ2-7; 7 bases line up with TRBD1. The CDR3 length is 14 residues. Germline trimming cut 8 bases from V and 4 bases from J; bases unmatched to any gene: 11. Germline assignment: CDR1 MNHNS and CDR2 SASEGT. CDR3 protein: CASRTGTVPYEQYF. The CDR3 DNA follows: TGTGCCAGCCGGACCGGGACAGTTCCATACGAGCAGTACTTC.

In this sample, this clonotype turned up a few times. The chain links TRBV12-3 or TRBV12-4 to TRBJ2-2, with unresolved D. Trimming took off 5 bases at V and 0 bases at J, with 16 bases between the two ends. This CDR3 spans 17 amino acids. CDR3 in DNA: TGTGCCAGCAGTCCCCCTGTCGGCAGTCCGAACACCGGGGAGCTGTTTTTT. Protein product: CASSPPVGSPNTGELFF.

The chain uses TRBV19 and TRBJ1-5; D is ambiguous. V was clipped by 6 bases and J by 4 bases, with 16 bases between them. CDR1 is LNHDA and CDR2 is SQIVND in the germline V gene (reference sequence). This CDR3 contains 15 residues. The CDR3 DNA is TGTGCCAGTAGCTCAGAAATAGGGAAAAATCAGCCCCAGCATTTT. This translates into CASSSEIGKNQPQHF.

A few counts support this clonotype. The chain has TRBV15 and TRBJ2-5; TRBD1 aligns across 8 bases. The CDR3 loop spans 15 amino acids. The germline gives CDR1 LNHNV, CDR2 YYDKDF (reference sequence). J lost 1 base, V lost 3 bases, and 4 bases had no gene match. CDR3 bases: TGTGCCACCAGCAGCTCGGACAGGGCCCAAGAGACCCAGTACTTC. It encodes CATSSSDRAQETQYF.

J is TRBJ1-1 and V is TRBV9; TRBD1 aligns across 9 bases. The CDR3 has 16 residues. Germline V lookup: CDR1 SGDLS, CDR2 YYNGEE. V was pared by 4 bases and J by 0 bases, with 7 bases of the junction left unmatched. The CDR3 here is CASSPQGQGLNTEAFF. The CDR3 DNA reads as TGTGCCAGCAGCCCCCAGGGACAGGGTCTGAACACTGAAGCTTTCTTT.

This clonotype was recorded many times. For the CDR3, the DNA is TGTGCCAGCAGCACGGACAGGGTGGCTAACTATGGCTACACCTTC. It codes for CASSTDRVANYGYTF. The chain uses TRBV2 and TRBJ1-2; 8 bases are shared with TRBD1. The germline gives CDR1 SNHLY, CDR2 FYNNEI. V was pared by 6 bases and J by 0 bases, with 6 bases of the junction left unmatched. The CDR3 has 15 amino acids.

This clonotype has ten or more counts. The CDR3 spells CASSVVGTRTGELFF. The CDR3 DNA follows: TGTGCCAGCAGCGTAGTCGGGACGAGGACCGGGGAGCTGTTTTTT. This sequence joins TRBV9 and TRBJ2-2; tentatively, D is TRBD1 or TRBD2 (5 bases each). Trimming cost V 0 bases and J 5 bases, with 11 bases left between them. Germline CDR1 and CDR2: SGDLS and YYNGEE. The CDR3 extends over 15 amino acids.

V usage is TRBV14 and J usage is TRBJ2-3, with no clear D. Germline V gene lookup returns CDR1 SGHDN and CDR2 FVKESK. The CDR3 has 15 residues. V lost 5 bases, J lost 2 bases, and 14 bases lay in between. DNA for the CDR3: TGTGCCAGCAGCTTTTACGACCTAGTCACAGATACGCAGTATTTT. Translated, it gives CASSFYDLVTDTQYF.

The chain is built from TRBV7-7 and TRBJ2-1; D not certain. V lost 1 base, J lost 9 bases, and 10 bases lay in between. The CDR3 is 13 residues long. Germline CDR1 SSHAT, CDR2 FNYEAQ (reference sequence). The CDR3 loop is CASSLGLFGEQFF. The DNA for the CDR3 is TGTGCCAGCAGCTTAGGGTTGTTTGGTGAGCAGTTCTTC.

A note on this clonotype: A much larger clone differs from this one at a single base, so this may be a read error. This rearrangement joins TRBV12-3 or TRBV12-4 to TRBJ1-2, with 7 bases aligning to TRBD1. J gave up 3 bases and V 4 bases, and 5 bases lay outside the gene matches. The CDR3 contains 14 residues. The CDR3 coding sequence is TGTGCCAGCAGTTGGGGACAGCTCGACTATGGCTACACCTTC. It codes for CASSWGQLDYGYTF.

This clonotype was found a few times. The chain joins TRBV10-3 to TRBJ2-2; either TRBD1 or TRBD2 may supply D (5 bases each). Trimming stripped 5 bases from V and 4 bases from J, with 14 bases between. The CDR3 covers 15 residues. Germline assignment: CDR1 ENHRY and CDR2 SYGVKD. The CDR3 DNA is TGTGCCATCAGTAACCGGGACGGGGCCACCGGGGAGCTGTTTTTT. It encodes CAISNRDGATGELFF.

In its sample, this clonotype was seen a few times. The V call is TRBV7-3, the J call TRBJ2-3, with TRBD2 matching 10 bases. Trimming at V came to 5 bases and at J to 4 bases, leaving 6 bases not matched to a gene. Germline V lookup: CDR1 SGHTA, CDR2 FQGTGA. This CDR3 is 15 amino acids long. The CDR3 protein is CASSQAGGPSDTQYF. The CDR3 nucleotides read TGTGCCAGCAGCCAAGCGGGAGGGCCCTCAGATACGCAGTATTTT. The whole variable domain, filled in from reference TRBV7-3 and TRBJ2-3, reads GAGVSQTPSNKVTEKGKYVELRCDPISGHTALYWYRQSLGQGPEFLIYFQGTGAADDSGLPNDRFFAVRPEGSVSTLKIQRTERGDSAVYLCASSQAGGPSDTQYFGPGTRLTVL.

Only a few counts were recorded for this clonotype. The CDR3 DNA reads as TGTGCCACACAAGGGACAGGGGGCGAGGGCAACTATGGCTACACCTTC. Translation gives CATQGTGGEGNYGYTF. The V gene is TRBV7-9, the J gene TRBJ1-2, with 12 nucleotides matching TRBD1. Germline V gives CDR1 SEHNR, CDR2 FQNEAQ (reference sequence). The CDR3 is 16 amino acids. V trimming: 10 bases; J trimming: 2 bases; junction bases outside the gene matches: 11.

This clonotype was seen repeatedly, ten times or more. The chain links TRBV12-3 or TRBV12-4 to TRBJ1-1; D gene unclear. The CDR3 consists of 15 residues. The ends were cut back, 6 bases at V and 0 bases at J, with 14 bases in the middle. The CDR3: CASSLPGSMNTEAFF. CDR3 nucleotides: TGTGCCAGCAGCCTACCCGGCAGTATGAACACTGAAGCTTTCTTT.

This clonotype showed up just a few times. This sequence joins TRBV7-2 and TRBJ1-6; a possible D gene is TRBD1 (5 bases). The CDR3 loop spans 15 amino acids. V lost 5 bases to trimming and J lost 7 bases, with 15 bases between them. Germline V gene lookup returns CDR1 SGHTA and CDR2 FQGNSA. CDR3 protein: CASSGMTGVNSPLHF. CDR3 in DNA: TGTGCCAGCAGCGGGATGACGGGGGTCAATTCACCCCTCCACTTT.

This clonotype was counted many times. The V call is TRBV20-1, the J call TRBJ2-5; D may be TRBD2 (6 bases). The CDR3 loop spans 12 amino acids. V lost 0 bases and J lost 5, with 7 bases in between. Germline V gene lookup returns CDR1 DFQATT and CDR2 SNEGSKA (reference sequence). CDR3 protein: CSARDGRETQYF. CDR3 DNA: TGCAGTGCTAGAGATGGGAGGGAGACCCAGTACTTC.

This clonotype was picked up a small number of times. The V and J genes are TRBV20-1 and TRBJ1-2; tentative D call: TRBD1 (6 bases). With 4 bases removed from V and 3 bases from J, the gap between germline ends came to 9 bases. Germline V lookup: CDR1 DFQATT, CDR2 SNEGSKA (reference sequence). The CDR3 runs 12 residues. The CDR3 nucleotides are TGCAGTGCTATGTCAGGGGACTATGGCTACACCTTC. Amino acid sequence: CSAMSGDYGYTF.

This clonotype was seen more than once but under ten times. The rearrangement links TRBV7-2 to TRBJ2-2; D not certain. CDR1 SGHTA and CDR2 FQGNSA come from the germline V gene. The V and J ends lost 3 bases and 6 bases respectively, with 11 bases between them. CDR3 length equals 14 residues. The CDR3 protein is CASSFRGQAGELFF. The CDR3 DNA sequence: TGTGCCAGCAGCTTCCGAGGCCAGGCCGGGGAGCTGTTTTTT.

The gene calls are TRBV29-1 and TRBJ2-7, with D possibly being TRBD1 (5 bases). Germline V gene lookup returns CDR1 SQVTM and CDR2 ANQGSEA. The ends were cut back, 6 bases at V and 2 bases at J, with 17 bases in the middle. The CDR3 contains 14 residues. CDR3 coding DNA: TGCAGCGTCGCGTTCAGGGTTGCCCCCTACGAGCAGTACTTC. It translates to CSVAFRVAPYEQYF.

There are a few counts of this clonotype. Here the CDR3 DNA reads TGCAGCGTTCGATGGGATACGCAGTATTTT. Its protein product is CSVRWDTQYF. The rearrangement uses TRBV29-1 and TRBJ2-3; D is ambiguous. The germline V gene has CDR1 SQVTM and CDR2 ANQGSEA. The CDR3 length is 10 residues. The ends were cut back, 5 bases at V and 6 bases at J, with 6 bases in the middle.

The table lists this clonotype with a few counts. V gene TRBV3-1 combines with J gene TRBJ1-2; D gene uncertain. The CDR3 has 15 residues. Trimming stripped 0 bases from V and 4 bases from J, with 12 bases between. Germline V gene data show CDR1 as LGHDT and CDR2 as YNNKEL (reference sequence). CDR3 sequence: CASSQDHGSSYGYTF. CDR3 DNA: TGTGCCAGCAGCCAAGATCACGGCAGCTCCTATGGCTACACCTTC.

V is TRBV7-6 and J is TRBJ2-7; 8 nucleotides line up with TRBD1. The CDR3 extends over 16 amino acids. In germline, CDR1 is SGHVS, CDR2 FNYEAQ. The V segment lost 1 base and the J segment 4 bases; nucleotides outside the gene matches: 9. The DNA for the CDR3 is TGTGCCAGCAGCTTAGGGGGCAGGGGGCGAGTATACGAGCAGTACTTC. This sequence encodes CASSLGGRGRVYEQYF.

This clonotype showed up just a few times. In DNA, the CDR3 is TGTGCCAGCAGCGCACGACGACAGGGGTGGGACGAGCAGTACTTC. This encodes CASSARRQGWDEQYF. The J gene is TRBJ2-7, the V gene TRBV13, with TRBD1 identical over 8 bases. CDR3 length: 15 residues. Germline V gene data show CDR1 as PRHDT and CDR2 as FYEKMQ (reference sequence). J was trimmed by 5 bases and V by 5 bases; bases with no gene match: 11.

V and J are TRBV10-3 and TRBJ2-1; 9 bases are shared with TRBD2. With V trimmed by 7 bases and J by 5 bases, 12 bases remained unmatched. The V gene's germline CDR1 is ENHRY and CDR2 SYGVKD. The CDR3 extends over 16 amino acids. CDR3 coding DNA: TGTGCCATCACGCGGGCTACTAGCGGGTTACACAATGAGCAGTTCTTC. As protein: CAITRATSGLHNEQFF.

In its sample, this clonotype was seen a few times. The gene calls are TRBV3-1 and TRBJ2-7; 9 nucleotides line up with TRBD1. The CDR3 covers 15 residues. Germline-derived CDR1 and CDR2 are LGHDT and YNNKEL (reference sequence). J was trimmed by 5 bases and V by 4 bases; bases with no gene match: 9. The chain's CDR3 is CASSRRTGVPDEQYF. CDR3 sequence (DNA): TGTGCCAGCAGCCGTAGGACAGGGGTCCCGGACGAGCAGTACTTC.